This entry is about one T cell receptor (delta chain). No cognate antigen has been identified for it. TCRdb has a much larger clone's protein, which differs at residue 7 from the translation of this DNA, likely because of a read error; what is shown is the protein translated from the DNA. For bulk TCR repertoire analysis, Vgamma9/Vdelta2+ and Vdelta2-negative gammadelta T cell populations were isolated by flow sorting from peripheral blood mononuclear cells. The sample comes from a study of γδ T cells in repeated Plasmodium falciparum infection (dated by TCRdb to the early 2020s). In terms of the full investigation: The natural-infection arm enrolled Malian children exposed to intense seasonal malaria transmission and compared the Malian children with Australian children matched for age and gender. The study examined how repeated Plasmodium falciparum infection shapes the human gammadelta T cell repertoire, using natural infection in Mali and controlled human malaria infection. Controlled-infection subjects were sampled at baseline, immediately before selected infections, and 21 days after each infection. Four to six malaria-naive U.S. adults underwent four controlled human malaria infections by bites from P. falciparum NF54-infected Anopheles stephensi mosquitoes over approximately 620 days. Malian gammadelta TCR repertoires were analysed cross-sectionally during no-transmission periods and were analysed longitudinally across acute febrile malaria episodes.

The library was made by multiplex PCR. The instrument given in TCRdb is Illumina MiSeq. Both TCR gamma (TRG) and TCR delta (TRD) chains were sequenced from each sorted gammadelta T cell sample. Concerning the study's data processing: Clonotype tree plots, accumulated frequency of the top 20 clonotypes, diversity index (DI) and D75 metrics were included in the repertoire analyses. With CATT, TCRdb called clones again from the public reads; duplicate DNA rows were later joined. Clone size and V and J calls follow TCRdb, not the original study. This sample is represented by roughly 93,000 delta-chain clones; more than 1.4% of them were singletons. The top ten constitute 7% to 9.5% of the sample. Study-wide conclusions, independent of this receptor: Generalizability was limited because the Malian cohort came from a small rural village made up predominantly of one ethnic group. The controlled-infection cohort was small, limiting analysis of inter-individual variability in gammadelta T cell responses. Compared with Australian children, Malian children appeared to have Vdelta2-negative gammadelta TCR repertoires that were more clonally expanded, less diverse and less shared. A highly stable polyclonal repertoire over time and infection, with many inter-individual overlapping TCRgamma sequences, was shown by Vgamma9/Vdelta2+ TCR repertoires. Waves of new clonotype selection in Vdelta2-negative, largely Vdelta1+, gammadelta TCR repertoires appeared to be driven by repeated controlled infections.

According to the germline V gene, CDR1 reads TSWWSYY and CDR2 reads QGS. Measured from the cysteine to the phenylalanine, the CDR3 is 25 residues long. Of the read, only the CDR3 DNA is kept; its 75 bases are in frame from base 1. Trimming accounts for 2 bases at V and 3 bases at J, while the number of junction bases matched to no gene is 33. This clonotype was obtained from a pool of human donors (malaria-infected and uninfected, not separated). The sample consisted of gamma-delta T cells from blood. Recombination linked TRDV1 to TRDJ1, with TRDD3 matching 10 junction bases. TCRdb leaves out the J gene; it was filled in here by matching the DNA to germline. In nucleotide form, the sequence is TGTGCTCTTGGGGAAATGAGGGGCGTCCTACGTTTCGACTGGGGGATTCGGGGGGACGCCGATAAACTCATCTTT. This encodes CALGEMRGVLRFDWGIRGDADKLIF.